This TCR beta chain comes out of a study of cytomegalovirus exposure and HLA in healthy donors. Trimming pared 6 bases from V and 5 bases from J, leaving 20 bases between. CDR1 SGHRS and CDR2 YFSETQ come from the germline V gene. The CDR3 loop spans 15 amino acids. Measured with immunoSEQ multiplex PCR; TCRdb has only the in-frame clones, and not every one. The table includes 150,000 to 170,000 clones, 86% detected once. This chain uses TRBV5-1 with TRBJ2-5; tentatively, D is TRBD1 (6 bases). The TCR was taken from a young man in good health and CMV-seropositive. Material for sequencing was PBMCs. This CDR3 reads CASMDGTPSGETQYF. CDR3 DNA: TGCGCCAGCATGGACGGGACACCGTCGGGGGAGACCCAGTACTTC.